The 5 T cell receptor beta chains below were found in one sample sequenced in a study of cytomegalovirus exposure and HLA in healthy donors. Primers included in the PCR were 60 Vbeta and 13 Jbeta primers. Here immunoSEQ multiplex PCR was the method, and the copy in TCRdb shows in-frame clones only, minus some. The data hold 50,000 to 70,000 clones, with 65% to 85% observed a single time. The sequencing sample was made of PBMCs. These receptors came from a female donor in good health and CMV-seronegative.

The chain uses TRBV4-2 and TRBJ1-4, with no clear D. The CDR3 consists of 15 residues. V lost 0 bases and J lost 7, with 12 bases in between. Germline CDR1 is LGHNA and CDR2 is YNFKEQ. The CDR3 protein is CASSQDLRKSEKLFF. The CDR3 DNA is TGTGCCAGCAGCCAAGATCTGCGGAAAAGTGAAAAACTGTTTTTT.

The CDR3 bases are TGTGCCAGCAGCTCTGATAGCGGGAGCTACGAGCAGTACTTC. Amino acid sequence: CASSSDSGSYEQYF. The chain links TRBV7-2 to TRBJ2-7; 9 nucleotides match TRBD2. The CDR3 loop spans 14 amino acids. Germline values: CDR1 SGHTA, CDR2 FQGNSA. Losses at the gene ends were 4 bases for V and 3 bases for J; bases not matched to a gene: 4.

V gene TRBV5-4 combines with J gene TRBJ2-7, with D possibly TRBD2 on 6 matching bases. From germline, CDR1 is SGHNT and CDR2 YYREEE (reference sequence). Trimming cost V 0 bases and J 7 bases, with 14 bases left between them. This CDR3 contains 14 residues. The CDR3 protein is CASSLDSGLGEQYF. In DNA form, the CDR3 reads TGTGCCAGCAGCTTGGATAGCGGCCTTGGGGAGCAGTACTTC.

This clone has more than one count but fewer than ten. The V and J genes are TRBV19 and TRBJ2-1; 11 bases fit TRBD2. The CDR3 totals 15 residues. The germline V gene encodes CDR1 LNHDA and CDR2 SQIVND (reference sequence). Trimming cost V 7 bases and J 8 bases; bases outside gene matches: 10. CDR3 nucleotides: TGTGCCAGTACCTCACTAGCGGGAGATTATTATGAGCAGTTCTTC. As protein: CASTSLAGDYYEQFF.

The rearrangement joins TRBV7-3 to TRBJ2-3, with TRBD2 identical over 11 bases. Germline V gene lookup returns CDR1 SGHTA and CDR2 FQGTGA. Trimming at V came to 2 bases and at J to 2 bases, leaving 12 bases not matched to a gene. The CDR3 length is 19 residues. The CDR3: CASSLGAGRSGRATDTQYF. The CDR3 DNA follows: TGTGCCAGCAGCTTAGGCGCAGGGCGTAGCGGGAGGGCCACAGATACGCAGTATTTT. The full variable domain, completed using reference TRBV7-3 and TRBJ2-3, is GAGVSQTPSNKVTEKGKYVELRCDPISGHTALYWYRQSLGQGPEFLIYFQGTGAADDSGLPNDRFFAVRPEGSVSTLKIQRTERGDSAVYLCASSLGAGRSGRATDTQYFGPGTRLTVL.